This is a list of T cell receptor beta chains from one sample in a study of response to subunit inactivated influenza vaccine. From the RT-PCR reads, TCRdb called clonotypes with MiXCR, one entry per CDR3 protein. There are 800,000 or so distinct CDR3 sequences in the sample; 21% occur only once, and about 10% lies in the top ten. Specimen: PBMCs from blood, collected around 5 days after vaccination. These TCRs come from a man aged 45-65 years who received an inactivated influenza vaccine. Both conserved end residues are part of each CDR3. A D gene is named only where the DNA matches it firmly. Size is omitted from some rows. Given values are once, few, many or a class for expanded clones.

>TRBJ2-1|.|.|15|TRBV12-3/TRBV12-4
TGTGCCAGCAGTTTAGTAGGAACCCCCAACAATGAGCAGTTCTTC
CASSLVGTPNNEQFF
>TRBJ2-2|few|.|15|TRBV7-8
TGTGCCAGCAGCTTAGCAGGGGCGAGCACCGGGGAGCTGTTTTTT
CASSLAGASTGELFF
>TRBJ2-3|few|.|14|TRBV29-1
TGCAGCGTTATGGGGTGGGAGACAACAGATACGCAGTATTTT
CSVMGWETTDTQYF
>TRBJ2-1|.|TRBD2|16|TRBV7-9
TGTGCCAGCAGCCCAACCTCGGGACTAGCGGGGGGTGAGCAGTTCTTC
CASSPTSGLAGGEQFF
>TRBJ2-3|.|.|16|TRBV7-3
TGTGCCAGCAGTTTCCTGGCGGGTCCCCCCACAGATACGCAGTATTTT
CASSFLAGPPTDTQYF
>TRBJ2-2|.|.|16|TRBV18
TGTGCCAGCCCTATGTGGGTGGGACCGAACACCGGGGAGCTGTTTTTT
CASPMWVGPNTGELFF
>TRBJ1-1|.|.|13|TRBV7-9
TGTGCCAGCAGCGTCGCCTGGAACACTGAAGCTTTCTTT
CASSVAWNTEAFF
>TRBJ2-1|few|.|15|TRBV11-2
TGTGCCAGCAGCCCATGGGACTCCCCAGGGAATGAGCAGTTCTTC
CASSPWDSPGNEQFF
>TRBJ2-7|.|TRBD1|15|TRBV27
TGTGCCAGCAGTTTATCAGGGGCAGGGGGCCACGAGCAGTACTTC
CASSLSGAGGHEQYF
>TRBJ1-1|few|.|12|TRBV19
TGTGCCAGTAGTATCCAGGGCACTGAAGCTTTCTTT
CASSIQGTEAFF
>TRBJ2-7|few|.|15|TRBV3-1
TGTGCCAGCAGCCAAGGCCAAGGGGGCGGGGACGAGCAGTACTTC
CASSQGQGGGDEQYF
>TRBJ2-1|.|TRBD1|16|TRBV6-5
TGTGCCAGCAGTTCCATCACAGGGGGAAACTACAATGAGCAGTTCTTC
CASSSITGGNYNEQFF
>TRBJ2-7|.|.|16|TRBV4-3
TGCGCCAGCAGCCAAGGCCGGCCGAGCGGGTCCTACGAGCAGTACTTC
CASSQGRPSGSYEQYF
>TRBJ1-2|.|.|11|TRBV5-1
TGCGCCAGCAGGGATGCGTATGGCTACACCTTC
CASRDAYGYTF
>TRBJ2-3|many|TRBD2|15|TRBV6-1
TGTGCCAGCAGCCGTTTAGCGGGAGGGTCAGATACGCAGTATTTT
CASSRLAGGSDTQYF
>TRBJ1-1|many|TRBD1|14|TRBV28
TGTGCCAGCAGAACCGGGACAGTGAACACTGAAGCTTTCTTT
CASRTGTVNTEAFF
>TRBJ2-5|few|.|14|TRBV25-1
TGTGCCAGCAGTGTTGGCAACCTCCAAGAGACCCAGTACTTC
CASSVGNLQETQYF
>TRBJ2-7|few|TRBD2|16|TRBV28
TGTGCCAGCAGTTTATCTCCCGGGAGGATCTCCTACGAGCAGTACTTC
CASSLSPGRISYEQYF
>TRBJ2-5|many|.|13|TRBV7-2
TGTGCCAGCAGTCAGGAGGGCCGAGAGACCCAGTACTTC
CASSQEGRETQYF
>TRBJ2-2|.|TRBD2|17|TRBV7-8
TGTGCCAGCAGCTTAAATAGACTAGCGGGAGGCACCGGGGAGCTGTTTTTT
CASSLNRLAGGTGELFF
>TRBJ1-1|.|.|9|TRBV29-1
TGCAGCGGGGGCACTGAAGCTTTCTTT
CSGGTEAFF
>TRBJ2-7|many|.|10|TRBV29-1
TGCAGCGTGTTCGGGCCCGAGCAGTACTTC
CSVFGPEQYF
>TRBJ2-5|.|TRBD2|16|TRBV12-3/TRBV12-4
TGTGCCAGCAGTTTAGGGGCGGGACTAGCGGATGAGACCCAGTACTTC
CASSLGAGLADETQYF
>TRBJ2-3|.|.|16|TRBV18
TGTGCCAGCTCGCCATCGACGGGTACGAGCACAGATACGCAGTATTTT
CASSPSTGTSTDTQYF
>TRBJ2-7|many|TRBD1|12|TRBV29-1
TGCAGCGTTGAAGTGGACAGGTACGAGCAGTACTTC
CSVEVDRYEQYF
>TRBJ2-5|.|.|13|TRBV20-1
TGCAGTGCTAGAAGTTACGGGGGAGAGACCCAGTACTTC
CSARSYGGETQYF
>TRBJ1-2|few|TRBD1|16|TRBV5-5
TGTGCCAGCACCGTGGCCCCGGGACAGGGCTACTATGGCTACACCTTC
CASTVAPGQGYYGYTF
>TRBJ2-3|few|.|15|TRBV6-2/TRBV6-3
TGTGCCAGCAGTTACTCGCCGACGACTTTGGATACGCAGTATTTT
CASSYSPTTLDTQYF
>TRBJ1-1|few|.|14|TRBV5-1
TGCGCCAGCAGCCCCAGGGGAACGGACACTGAAGCTTTCTTT
CASSPRGTDTEAFF
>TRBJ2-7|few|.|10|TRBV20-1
TGCAGTGCTCCCCTGGAGAAGCAGTACTTC
CSAPLEKQYF